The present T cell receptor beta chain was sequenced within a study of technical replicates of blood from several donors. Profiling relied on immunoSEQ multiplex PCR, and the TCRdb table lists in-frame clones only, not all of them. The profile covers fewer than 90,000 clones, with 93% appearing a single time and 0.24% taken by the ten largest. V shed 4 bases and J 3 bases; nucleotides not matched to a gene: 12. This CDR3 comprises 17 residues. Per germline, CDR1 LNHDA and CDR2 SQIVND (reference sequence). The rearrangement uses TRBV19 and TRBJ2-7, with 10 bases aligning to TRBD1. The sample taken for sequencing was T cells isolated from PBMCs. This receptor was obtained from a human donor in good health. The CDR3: CASSRAMSGQGDYEQYF. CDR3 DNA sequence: TGTGCCAGTAGTAGGGCCATGAGCGGACAGGGGGACTACGAGCAGTACTTC. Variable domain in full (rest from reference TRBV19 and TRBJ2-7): DGGITQSPKYLFRKEGQNVTLSCEQNLNHDAMYWYRQDPGQGLRLIYYSQIVNDFQKGDIAEGYSVSREKKESFPLTVTSAQKNPTAFYLCASSRAMSGQGDYEQYFGPGTRLTVT.